These 27 T cell receptor beta chains were all obtained from the same sample, sequenced in a study of cytomegalovirus exposure and HLA in healthy donors. 60 Vbeta and 13 Jbeta primers were used in PCR. Assay: immunoSEQ multiplex PCR; the TCRdb copy retains only in-frame clones and omits some. This sample has 150,000 or so clones; approximately 84% occur once, and the top ten carry 1.4% to 1.5%. The sequenced material came from PBMCs. These receptor sequences come from a man younger than 45 in good health and CMV-seropositive.

The chain has TRBV28 and TRBJ1-2, with TRBD1 matching over 7 bases. This CDR3 region has 16 residues. Germline trimming cut 4 bases from V and 6 bases from J; bases unmatched to any gene: 14. CDR1 is MDHEN, CDR2 SYDVKM, per germline. In DNA form, the CDR3 reads TGTGCCAGCAGTTCCGTGAGGCAGGGGGTCGTCAATGGCTACACCTTC. It is translated as CASSSVRQGVVNGYTF.

This chain uses TRBV9 with TRBJ1-2; D is unresolved. Trimming removed 2 bases from V and 10 bases from J, with 9 bases in between. Germline CDR1 reads SGDLS; CDR2 reads YYNGEE. The CDR3 is made up of 11 amino acids. The CDR3 nucleotides read TGTGCCAGCAGCGTCCCGGGGATCTACACCTTC. It codes for CASSVPGIYTF.

A word on this clone: The junction shows a germline mismatch at one end, possibly a read error. The chain uses TRBV2 and TRBJ2-6; tentatively, D is TRBD1 (5 bases). This CDR3 is built from 15 residues. CDR1 and CDR2 from the germline V gene are SNHLY and FYNNEI. CDR3 nucleotides: TGTGCCAGCAGAGAAGACAGTACTGGGGCCAACGTCCTGACTTTC. Protein product: CASREDSTGANVLTF.

This clone has only a few counts. The chain recombines TRBV6-5 with TRBJ1-2, with D hard to call. V was cut by 7 bases and J by 6 bases, with 15 bases left in between. The V gene's germline CDR1 is MNHEY and CDR2 SVGAGI. The CDR3 sequence is 13 residues long. CDR3 DNA sequence: TGTGCCAGCAAACAGCCGATACGCGATGGCTACACCTTC. It encodes CASKQPIRDGYTF.

This rearrangement joins TRBV4-1 to TRBJ1-5, with 10 bases lining up with TRBD1. CDR1 MGHRA and CDR2 YSYEKL come from the germline V gene. V was clipped by 2 bases and J by 6 bases; unmatched bases: 7. The CDR3 consists of 16 residues. The CDR3 region has the DNA TGCGCCAGCAGCCAAATAGGACAGGGGGTCGTTCAGCCCCAGCATTTT. Its protein is CASSQIGQGVVQPQHF.

This clone was counted a few times. The chain links TRBV2 to TRBJ1-5; possibly TRBD1 for D (5 bases). V shed 2 bases and J shed 3 bases, with 11 bases lying between them. Germline V gene data show CDR1 as SNHLY and CDR2 as FYNNEI. The CDR3 runs to 15 residues. CDR3 DNA: TGTGCCAGCAGTGAATCGGGAGGGGACAATCAGCCCCAGCATTTT. It codes for CASSESGGDNQPQHF. The variable domain in full, completed from reference TRBV2 and TRBJ1-5, reads EPEVTQTPSHQVTQMGQEVILRCVPISNHLYFYWYRQILGQKVEFLVSFYNNEISEKSEIFDDQFSVERPDGSNFTLKIRSTKLEDSAMYFCASSESGGDNQPQHFGDGTRLSIL.

The chain is built from TRBV11-2 and TRBJ2-2; 7 nucleotides line up with TRBD1. The V gene end was trimmed by 1 base and the J gene end by 5 bases; junction bases not matched to a gene: 4. Germline V gives CDR1 SGHAT, CDR2 FQNNGV. The CDR3 is 15 residues long. Here the CDR3 reads CASSLGQGLTGELFF. The CDR3 nucleotides read TGTGCCAGCAGCTTAGGACAGGGATTGACCGGGGAGCTGTTTTTT.

V and J are TRBV27 and TRBJ1-5; 7 bases are shared with TRBD1. CDR1 and CDR2 (germline): MNHEY, SMNVEV (reference sequence). This CDR3 contains 16 residues. V dropped 2 bases and J dropped 0; count of bases not matched to a gene: 4. The CDR3 is CASSLGTDHSNQPQHF. In DNA, the CDR3 is TGTGCCAGCAGTTTAGGGACAGATCATAGCAATCAGCCCCAGCATTTT.

This CDR3 is CASSSLAGGNTGELFF. The DNA for the CDR3 is TGTGCCAGCAGCTCCCTAGCGGGGGGTAACACCGGGGAGCTGTTTTTT. V and J are TRBV7-3 and TRBJ2-2; 11 positions match TRBD2. The V segment lost 4 bases and the J segment 2 bases; nucleotides outside the gene matches: 3. This CDR3 comprises 16 residues. The germline gives CDR1 SGHTA, CDR2 FQGTGA.

This chain connects TRBV29-1 to TRBJ2-1; 7 bases line up with TRBD2. This CDR3 is 15 amino acids long. The germline gives CDR1 SQVTM, CDR2 ANQGSEA. With 6 bases clipped from V and 2 bases from J, the junction kept 10 bases outside the gene matches. Written as DNA, the CDR3 is TGCAGCGTCCAAGAGGGCGGGGGAACCTACAATGAGCAGTTCTTC. This codes for CSVQEGGGTYNEQFF.

The gene calls are TRBV11-1 and TRBJ2-1; weak D call: TRBD2 (6 bases). V lost 5 bases, J lost 2 bases, and 13 bases lay in between. Germline V CDR1 and CDR2: SGHAT, FQDESV (reference sequence). This CDR3 comprises 15 residues. CDR3 sequence reads: CASSPRGDAYNEQFF. The CDR3 DNA follows: TGTGCCAGCAGCCCCCGCGGGGATGCCTACAATGAGCAGTTCTTC.

The chain combines TRBV6-5 with TRBJ1-2; 8 bases line up with TRBD1. Germline V gene data show CDR1 as MNHEY and CDR2 as SVGAGI. The ends lost 6 bases at V and 7 bases at J; junction bases unmatched: 1. The CDR3 has 11 amino acids. The CDR3 DNA follows: TGTGCCAGCAGCCAGGGGGCTGGCTACACCTTC. Translating gives CASSQGAGYTF.

This clone was picked up one time. Compared with germline, one end of the junction differs, possibly owing to a read error. The genes are TRBV29-1 and TRBJ1-1, with a weak D call TRBD1 (5 bases). Germline CDR1 reads SQVTM; CDR2 reads ANQGSEA. This CDR3 region has 11 residues. CDR3 in amino acids: CSVGLGTGAFF. The CDR3 DNA reads TGCAGCGTTGGATTGGGGACTGGAGCTTTCTTT.

The V call is TRBV5-4, the J call TRBJ2-5, with 8 bases that match TRBD2. Germline V gene lookup returns CDR1 SGHNT and CDR2 YYREEE (reference sequence). The CDR3 sequence is 12 residues long. J gave up 1 base and V 9 bases, and 2 bases lay outside the gene matches. The CDR3 nucleotides are TGTGCCACCGGACTAGCCCAAGAGACCCAGTACTTC. This encodes CATGLAQETQYF.

This clone was picked up one time. The CDR3 reads CASSAPLAEPHEQFF. The CDR3 DNA sequence: TGTGCCAGCAGCGCCCCCCTAGCGGAGCCCCATGAGCAGTTCTTC. V and J are TRBV9 and TRBJ2-1, with TRBD2 matching over 7 bases. The CDR3 runs to 15 residues. Germline V gene lookup returns CDR1 SGDLS and CDR2 YYNGEE. The trim removed 3 bases at V and 8 bases at J, leaving 11 bases unmatched.

This clone was found a few times. The chain combines TRBV7-9 with TRBJ2-2; tentative D call: TRBD2 (5 bases). Trimming removed 1 base from V and 6 bases from J, with 12 bases in between. The V gene's germline CDR1 is SEHNR and CDR2 FQNEAQ (reference sequence). This CDR3 has 15 residues. The CDR3 DNA is TGTGCCAGCAGCTTAGGGCTCGGGGTCCCCGGGGAGCTGTTTTTT. Translation: CASSLGLGVPGELFF.

This clone appeared once. The V gene is TRBV5-1, the J gene TRBJ1-4; 8 bases fit TRBD1. CDR3 length: 15 residues. CDR1 is SGHRS and CDR2 is YFSETQ in the germline V gene. V lost 5 bases to trimming and J lost 2 bases; unmatched junction nucleotides: 5. Written as DNA, the CDR3 is TGCGCCAGCAGAAGGACAGGGTTCACTAATGAAAAACTGTTTTTT. Residues: CASRRTGFTNEKLFF.

The V gene is TRBV2, the J gene TRBJ2-7, with 7 positions matching TRBD2. Germline assignment: CDR1 SNHLY and CDR2 FYNNEI. This CDR3 region has 15 residues. Trimming took 7 bases from V and 3 from J; bases not matched to a gene: 12. The CDR3 bases are TGTGCCAGCAATGCCCCCGGGACTAATATCTACGAGCAGTACTTC. As protein: CASNAPGTNIYEQYF. Using reference TRBV2 and TRBJ2-7 for the parts outside the CDR3, the full variable domain is EPEVTQTPSHQVTQMGQEVILRCVPISNHLYFYWYRQILGQKVEFLVSFYNNEISEKSEIFDDQFSVERPDGSNFTLKIRSTKLEDSAMYFCASNAPGTNIYEQYFGPGTRLTVT.

The rearrangement uses TRBV7-9 and TRBJ2-7; 8 nucleotides agree with TRBD1. CDR3 length equals 13 residues. Germline trimming cut 0 bases from V and 7 bases from J; bases unmatched to any gene: 2. Germline values: CDR1 SEHNR, CDR2 FQNEAQ (reference sequence). DNA of the CDR3: TGTGCCAGCAGCTTAGCGACAGGGGAAGAGCAGTACTTC. This encodes CASSLATGEEQYF.

J is TRBJ2-3 and V is TRBV7-2; 10 bases agree with TRBD2. V lost 1 base, J lost 2 bases, and 3 bases stayed unmatched. This CDR3 is built from 16 residues. Germline lookup yields CDR1 SGHTA and CDR2 FQGNSA. The CDR3 sequence is CASSLGGLANTDTQYF. As DNA, the CDR3 is TGTGCCAGCAGCTTAGGGGGACTAGCGAACACAGATACGCAGTATTTT.

V and J are TRBV27 and TRBJ2-7; maybe TRBD1 (7 bases). There are 13 residues in the CDR3. Germline V gene lookup returns CDR1 MNHEY and CDR2 SMNVEV (reference sequence). V lost 6 bases to trimming and J lost 4 bases, with 13 bases between them. The CDR3 spells CASSPRGAYEQYF. CDR3 coding DNA: TGTGCCAGCAGCCCCAGGGGGGCTTACGAGCAGTACTTC.

This chain uses TRBV28 with TRBJ2-7; 7 positions match TRBD2. The CDR3 consists of 12 residues. Germline lookup yields CDR1 MDHEN and CDR2 SYDVKM. J lost 6 bases, V lost 3 bases, and 2 bases had no gene match. The CDR3 bases are TGTGCCAGCAGTTTTGGGGGGGTCGAGCAGTACTTC. This sequence encodes CASSFGGVEQYF.

As DNA, the CDR3 is TGTGCCACCAGCAGAGGGGCGGGGAACACCGGGGAGCTGTTTTTT. Translating it yields CATSRGAGNTGELFF. The chain joins TRBV15 to TRBJ2-2; tentatively, D is TRBD2 (5 bases). Trimming removed 1 base at V and 1 base at J, with 7 bases between. This CDR3 has 15 residues. From germline, CDR1 is LNHNV and CDR2 YYDKDF (reference sequence).

In this sample, this clone turned up a few times. The chain has TRBV6-5 and TRBJ1-2, with D tentatively TRBD1 (5 bases). In germline, CDR1 is MNHEY, CDR2 SVGAGI. The V end was cut by 0 bases, the J end by 8 bases, with 10 bases between. The CDR3 extends over 13 amino acids. CDR3 nucleotides: TGTGCCAGCAGTTACTCGATGGGGGGAGGCTACACCTTC. This gives the protein CASSYSMGGGYTF.

The chain couples TRBV5-1 to TRBJ2-3; 7 bases line up with TRBD2. With 4 bases clipped from V and 4 bases from J, the junction kept 6 bases outside the gene matches. Germline V gene data show CDR1 as SGHRS and CDR2 as YFSETQ. The CDR3 extends over 14 amino acids. The CDR3 here is CASSAREGSDTQYF. The DNA of the CDR3 is TGCGCCAGCAGCGCGAGGGAGGGGTCAGATACGCAGTATTTT.

DNA for the CDR3: TGTGCCAGCAGTGCCACCGGGACAGGTATGGAAGCTTTCTTT. Translation gives CASSATGTGMEAFF. The V and J genes are TRBV6-4 and TRBJ1-1; 8 bases are shared with TRBD1. CDR1 is MRHNA, CDR2 SNTAGT, per germline. This CDR3 is built from 14 residues. V shed 4 bases, J shed 8 bases, and the junction held 9 bases outside the gene matches.

The chain joins TRBV7-3 to TRBJ2-3; D not resolved. V was clipped by 5 bases and J by 2 bases, with 8 bases between them. CDR1 and CDR2 (germline): SGHTA, FQGTGA. CDR3 length: 13 residues. The CDR3 DNA reads as TGTGCCAGCAGCCCGGCGGTCACAGATACGCAGTATTTT. Its translation: CASSPAVTDTQYF.